The rows below give T cell receptor beta chains drawn from one sample of a study of persistence of HIV-infected CD4 T cells. TCRdb's copy holds only in-frame clones and misses some; the assay was immunoSEQ multiplex PCR. The data hold under 35,000 clones, with roughly 71% observed a single time. The antigens these receptors bind are not known. This material consisted of CD4+ T cells sorted from PBMCs after roughly 17-hour stimulation, taken from a patient who received antiretroviral therapy. The receptor source for this set is an adult man with HIV who was CMV-seropositive. The CDR3 runs from the conserved cysteine through the conserved F or W. A D gene is named only where the DNA matches it firmly. Clone size, where shown, is once, few, many, or a class for clones that have expanded.

clone_size | j_call | d_call | v_call | cdr3_nt | cdr3_aa
once | TRBJ1-2 | - | TRBV19 | TGTGCCAGTAGTATAGACTCGGGCCTACCCTCCTATGGCTACACCTTC | CASSIDSGLPSYGYTF
- | TRBJ2-2 | TRBD1 | TRBV27 | TGTGCCAGCAGTTTACAGACAGGGGGGAGGACCGGGGAGCTGTTTTTT | CASSLQTGGRTGELFF
medium-sized | TRBJ2-1 | TRBD2 | TRBV3-1/TRBV3-2 | TGTGCCAGCAGCCCCGGGACTAGTCAGGGAAATGAGCAGTTCTTC | CASSPGTSQGNEQFF
- | TRBJ1-2 | TRBD1 | TRBV4-1 | TGCGCCAGCAGCCAAGATCAGGGGGCCTTTTTTGGCTACACCTTC | CASSQDQGAFFGYTF
- | TRBJ2-2 | - | TRBV30 | TGTGCCTGGAACCCAGAGGGGAACACCGGGGAGCTGTTTTTT | CAWNPEGNTGELFF
- | TRBJ1-6 | - | TRBV6-5 | TGTGCCAGCAGTTACGAAGTGGGTTCACCCCTCCACTTT | CASSYEVGSPLHF
once | TRBJ1-5 | - | TRBV3-1/TRBV3-2 | TGTGCCAGCAGCCCAACGAGCGCTAATCAGCCCCAGCATTTT | CASSPTSANQPQHF
once | TRBJ1-2 | - | TRBV19 | TGTGCCAGTAGTATTAGACGCCTCGATGGCTACACCTTC | CASSIRRLDGYTF
few | TRBJ2-1 | - | TRBV2 | TGTGCCAGCAGTGAAGCGGTCCTTGCGGGATACAATGAGCAGTTCTTC | CASSEAVLAGYNEQFF
- | TRBJ1-3 | - | TRBV20-1 | TGCAGTGCTAGTAGGCGGCCTGAAGGAAACACCATATATTTT | CSASRRPEGNTIYF
- | TRBJ2-7 | - | TRBV4-1 | TGCGCCAGCAGCCAAGGGAGTATCTACGAGCAGTACTTC | CASSQGSIYEQYF
once | TRBJ2-1 | - | TRBV5-4 | TGTGCCAGCAGCTTAGGGGTGGATGAGCAGTTCTTC | CASSLGVDEQFF